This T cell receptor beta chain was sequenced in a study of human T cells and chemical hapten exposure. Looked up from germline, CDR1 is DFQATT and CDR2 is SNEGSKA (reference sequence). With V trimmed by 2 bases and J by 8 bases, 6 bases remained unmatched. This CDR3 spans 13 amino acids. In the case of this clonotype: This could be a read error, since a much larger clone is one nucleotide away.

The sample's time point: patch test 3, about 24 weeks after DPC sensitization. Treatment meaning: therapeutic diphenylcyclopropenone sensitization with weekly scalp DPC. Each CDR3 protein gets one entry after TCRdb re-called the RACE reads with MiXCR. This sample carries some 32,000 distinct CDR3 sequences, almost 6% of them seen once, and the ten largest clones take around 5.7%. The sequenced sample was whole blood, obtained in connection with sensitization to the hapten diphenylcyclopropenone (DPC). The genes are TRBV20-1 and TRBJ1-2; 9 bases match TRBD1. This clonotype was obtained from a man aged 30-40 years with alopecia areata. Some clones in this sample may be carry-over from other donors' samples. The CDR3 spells CSARMGQGEGYTF. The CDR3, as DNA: TGCAGTGCTAGAATGGGACAGGGAGAAGGCTACACCTTC.